This entry is about one T cell receptor beta chain. Data came from immunoSEQ multiplex PCR; TCRdb stores just in-frame clones and leaves some out. The sample shows about 2.1 million clones, 85% to 95% of them seen only once. The data originate from a study of shared clonotypes between healthy human individuals. Naive CD8 populations comprised CD45RO-negative cells positively selected for CCR7, excluding terminally differentiated effector memory CD45RA+ cells. V shed 4 bases and J shed 6 bases, with 10 bases lying between them. This CDR3 contains 12 residues. Per the germline V gene, CDR1 is SGHTA and CDR2 is FQGNSA.

The sequenced material came from naive CD8+ T cells from PBMCs. This clonotype was obtained from a man between 18 and 29 years old in good health. Some clones in this sample may be carry-over from other donors' samples. The chain carries TRBV7-2 and TRBJ2-7; D is possibly TRBD2 (6 bases). CDR3: CASSSRDFEQYF. The CDR3 DNA reads TGTGCCAGCAGCTCGCGGGACTTCGAGCAGTACTTC.